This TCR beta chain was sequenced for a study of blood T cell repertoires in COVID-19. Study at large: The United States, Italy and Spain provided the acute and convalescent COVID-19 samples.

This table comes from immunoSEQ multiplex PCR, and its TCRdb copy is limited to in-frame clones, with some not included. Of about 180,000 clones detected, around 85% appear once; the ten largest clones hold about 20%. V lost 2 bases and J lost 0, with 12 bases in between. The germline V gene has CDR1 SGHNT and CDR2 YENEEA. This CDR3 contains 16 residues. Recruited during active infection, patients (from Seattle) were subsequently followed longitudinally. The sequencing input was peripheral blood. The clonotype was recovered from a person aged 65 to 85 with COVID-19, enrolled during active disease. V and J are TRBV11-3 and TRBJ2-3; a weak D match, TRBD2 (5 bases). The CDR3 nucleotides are TGTGCCAGCAGCTTATCGGGGTCCCCTAGCACAGATACGCAGTATTTT. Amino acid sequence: CASSLSGSPSTDTQYF.